A selection of T cell receptor beta chains follows, all from one sample in a study of T cells in Graves' hyperthyroidism and ophthalmopathy. In TCRdb, the multiplex PCR reads were re-called with MiXCR into one record per CDR3 protein. The table lists about 770,000 distinct CDR3 sequences, roughly 20% of them singletons, with 16% in the top ten. The sample comprised blood. These receptor sequences come from a woman in her forties or fifties with Graves' hyperthyroidism that later progressed to Graves' ophthalmopathy. CDR3s include the opening cysteine and the closing phenylalanine or tryptophan. The order of the fields is J gene, V gene, CDR3 protein.

j_gene: TRBJ1-2
v_gene: TRBV6-1
CDR3aa: CASSEAGSVDGYTF

j_gene: TRBJ1-1
v_gene: TRBV12-5
CDR3aa: CASGPDLNTEAFF

j_gene: TRBJ2-3
v_gene: TRBV12-3/TRBV12-4
CDR3aa: CASSPETSGGELTQYF

j_gene: TRBJ2-1
v_gene: TRBV11-3
CDR3aa: CASSPGEGDNEQFF

j_gene: TRBJ1-1
v_gene: TRBV7-9
CDR3aa: CASNPDRGLSGTEAFF

j_gene: TRBJ2-1
v_gene: TRBV5-1
CDR3aa: CASSWRGGSYNEQFF

j_gene: TRBJ2-1
v_gene: TRBV11-2
CDR3aa: CASSGGGAYNEQFF

j_gene: TRBJ2-1
v_gene: TRBV11-2
CDR3aa: CASRGPLAGGYNEQFF

j_gene: TRBJ1-6
v_gene: TRBV11-1
CDR3aa: CASRPTGTLNSPLHF

j_gene: TRBJ2-7
v_gene: TRBV11-2
CDR3aa: CASSSTPNSGQGIWEQYF

j_gene: TRBJ2-5
v_gene: TRBV20-1
CDR3aa: CSARGGGRETQYF

j_gene: TRBJ1-3
v_gene: TRBV18
CDR3aa: CASSPTGSGNTIYF

j_gene: TRBJ1-6
v_gene: TRBV20-1
CDR3aa: CSAPRGAYNSPLHF

j_gene: TRBJ2-5
v_gene: TRBV6-1
CDR3aa: CASRDPSGEIQETQYF

j_gene: TRBJ1-5
v_gene: TRBV19
CDR3aa: CASSMAGGANQPQHF

j_gene: TRBJ2-3
v_gene: TRBV25-1
CDR3aa: CASSPSGDTTDTQYF

j_gene: TRBJ2-7
v_gene: TRBV5-1
CDR3aa: CASSWGPQSSGDYEQYF

j_gene: TRBJ1-5
v_gene: TRBV6-1
CDR3aa: CASSAFTGQNQPQHF

j_gene: TRBJ2-7
v_gene: TRBV20-1
CDR3aa: CSARSSGEVEPSYEQYF

j_gene: TRBJ1-5
v_gene: TRBV20-1
CDR3aa: CSARGDSRSNQPQHF

j_gene: TRBJ1-4
v_gene: TRBV27
CDR3aa: CASSFLYKTPNEKLFF

j_gene: TRBJ1-5
v_gene: TRBV7-9
CDR3aa: CASSLAGTGGNQPQHF

j_gene: TRBJ1-1
v_gene: TRBV19
CDR3aa: CASRVTDDTEAFF

j_gene: TRBJ2-3
v_gene: TRBV7-6
CDR3aa: CASGAPGQGAADTQYF

j_gene: TRBJ1-1
v_gene: TRBV19
CDR3aa: CACKVSMNTEAFF

j_gene: TRBJ2-3
v_gene: TRBV5-1
CDR3aa: CASSTRDRGDIDTQYF

j_gene: TRBJ1-4
v_gene: TRBV30
CDR3aa: CAVGDVTAWKLFF

j_gene: TRBJ2-7
v_gene: TRBV5-1
CDR3aa: CASSLGADEQYF

j_gene: TRBJ1-1
v_gene: TRBV3-1
CDR3aa: CASSPGGTEALF

j_gene: TRBJ1-1
v_gene: TRBV10-3
CDR3aa: CAISEFGRENTEAFF

j_gene: TRBJ2-3
v_gene: TRBV6-1
CDR3aa: CATRRGISDTQYF

j_gene: TRBJ1-2
v_gene: TRBV20-1
CDR3aa: CSGYTGEVGYTF

j_gene: TRBJ2-2
v_gene: TRBV5-1
CDR3aa: CASSLEGTGELFF

j_gene: TRBJ1-4
v_gene: TRBV4-1
CDR3aa: CASSGVGATNEKLFF

j_gene: TRBJ1-1
v_gene: TRBV7-9
CDR3aa: CASSSSGTGGVTEAFF

j_gene: TRBJ1-5
v_gene: TRBV7-9
CDR3aa: CASSQTGSQPQHF

j_gene: TRBJ1-6
v_gene: TRBV5-8
CDR3aa: CASSIIDSPLHF

j_gene: TRBJ2-7
v_gene: TRBV3-1
CDR3aa: CASSQGEGTGAYEQYF

j_gene: TRBJ2-3
v_gene: TRBV20-1
CDR3aa: CSARASGGYRTDTQYF

j_gene: TRBJ1-5
v_gene: TRBV4-2
CDR3aa: CASSPEGTGNQPQHF

j_gene: TRBJ2-7
v_gene: TRBV5-6
CDR3aa: CASSLAMGRGRGSYEQYF

j_gene: TRBJ2-7
v_gene: TRBV11-1
CDR3aa: CASTITGGYEQYF

j_gene: TRBJ2-1
v_gene: TRBV29-1
CDR3aa: CSVVLYNEQFF

j_gene: TRBJ2-1
v_gene: TRBV20-1
CDR3aa: CSAPQRLDTDEQFF

j_gene: TRBJ1-3
v_gene: TRBV5-5
CDR3aa: CASSFQVGNTIYF

j_gene: TRBJ2-1
v_gene: TRBV9
CDR3aa: CASSVYGEDEQFF

j_gene: TRBJ2-1
v_gene: TRBV7-8
CDR3aa: CASSLTLYNEQFF

j_gene: TRBJ1-1
v_gene: TRBV10-3
CDR3aa: CAISEFSGEGEAFF

j_gene: TRBJ1-2
v_gene: TRBV9
CDR3aa: CASSGDRGDGYTF

j_gene: TRBJ2-3
v_gene: TRBV20-1
CDR3aa: CSARGGASTDTQYF

j_gene: TRBJ2-2
v_gene: TRBV2
CDR3aa: CASSEVGGNGELFF

j_gene: TRBJ1-6
v_gene: TRBV20-1
CDR3aa: CSAHVGVLRNSPLHF

j_gene: TRBJ1-2
v_gene: TRBV20-1
CDR3aa: CSAEGQIANSGYGYTF

j_gene: TRBJ1-1
v_gene: TRBV2
CDR3aa: CASRGTLQATTEAFF